The 9 T cell receptor beta chains below were found in one sample sequenced in a study of blood T cell repertoires in COVID-19. Method: immunoSEQ multiplex PCR; TCRdb's copy keeps in-frame clones and lacks some. The table lists about 180,000 clones, roughly 85% of them singletons. The sample comprised peripheral blood. The source is an older woman with acute or convalescent COVID-19.

This chain connects TRBV18 to TRBJ2-7; TRBD2 matches at 13 bases. J was trimmed by 4 bases and V by 3 bases; bases with no gene match: 6. The CDR3 runs 16 residues. Germline CDR1 KGHSH, CDR2 LQKENI. The CDR3 DNA follows: TGTGCCAGCTCACCCGGGACTAGCGGGATACTTTACGAGCAGTACTTC. It codes for CASSPGTSGILYEQYF.

The V gene is TRBV4-2, the J gene TRBJ2-2; D is possibly TRBD2 (7 bases). Trimming pared 0 bases from V and 4 bases from J, leaving 15 bases between. The CDR3 spans 17 residues. CDR1 is LGHNA and CDR2 is YNFKEQ in the germline V gene. The CDR3 is CASSQERGGGVTGELFF. CDR3 bases: TGTGCCAGCAGCCAAGAAAGGGGGGGCGGTGTCACCGGGGAGCTGTTTTTT.

In the case of this clone: The junction departs from the called germline gene at one end, perhaps through a read error. V gene TRBV27 combines with J gene TRBJ2-7; 9 nucleotides match TRBD1. Germline loops: CDR1 MNHEY, CDR2 SMNVEV (reference sequence). This CDR3 spans 15 amino acids. DNA of the CDR3: TGTGCCAGCAGTTCTTCCGGGACAGGGCGGTACGCGCAGTACTTC. Its protein product is CASSSSGTGRYAQYF.

The J gene is TRBJ2-7, the V gene TRBV13, with 7 bases matching TRBD2. Germline CDR1 PRHDT, CDR2 FYEKMQ (reference sequence). This CDR3 spans 13 amino acids. V trimming: 8 bases; J trimming: 1 base; junction bases outside the gene matches: 5. CDR3 coding DNA: TGTGCCAGCCGAGCGGGAACGTCCTACGAGCAGTACTTC. Translation: CASRAGTSYEQYF.

V usage is TRBV24-1 and J usage is TRBJ2-1, with 7 nucleotides matching TRBD1. Germline V lookup: CDR1 KGHDR, CDR2 SFDVKD. There are 15 residues in the CDR3. V was pared by 5 bases and J by 4 bases, with 7 bases of the junction left unmatched. The CDR3 sequence is CATSALTGQYNEQFF. CDR3 bases: TGTGCCACCAGTGCTCTGACGGGACAGTACAATGAGCAGTTCTTC.

The chain has TRBV30 and TRBJ2-5, with 16 bases fitting TRBD2. The CDR3 is 15 residues long. With 8 bases clipped from V and 5 bases from J, the junction kept 8 bases outside the gene matches. Germline-derived CDR1 and CDR2 are GTSNPN and SVGIG (reference sequence). CDR3 protein: CAGTSGRASVETQYF. The DNA for the CDR3 is TGTGCCGGGACTAGCGGGAGGGCCTCAGTTGAGACCCAGTACTTC. The full variable domain, completed using reference TRBV30 and TRBJ2-5, is SQTIHQWPATLVQPVGSPLSLECTVEGTSNPNLYWYRQAAGRGLQLLFYSVGIGQISSEVPQNLSASRPQDRQFILSSKKLLLSDSGFYLCAGTSGRASVETQYFGPGTRLLVL.

The chain has TRBV2 and TRBJ1-5, with D tentatively TRBD1 (5 bases). The CDR3 contains 15 residues. Trimming took off 0 bases at V and 4 bases at J, with 10 bases between the two ends. Germline loops: CDR1 SNHLY, CDR2 FYNNEI. CDR3 protein: CASSEAREGNQPQHF. The CDR3 bases are TGTGCCAGCAGTGAAGCCAGGGAAGGTAATCAGCCCCAGCATTTT.

The chain joins TRBV11-2 to TRBJ2-4; TRBD1 agrees at 7 bases. The V and J ends lost 4 bases and 15 bases, in that order; junction bases with no gene match: 12. The CDR3 contains 13 residues. CDR1 SGHAT and CDR2 FQNNGV come from the germline V gene. CDR3 in DNA: TGTGCCAGCAGCTCCCTGAGATCGGACAGGAGGTACTTC. Amino acids: CASSSLRSDRRYF.

This clone was counted a single time. CDR3 nucleotides: TGTGCCAGCAGCGTAGGACTAGGGAACGAGCAGTACTTC. Translation: CASSVGLGNEQYF. V usage is TRBV7-2 and J usage is TRBJ2-7, with 7 bases lining up with TRBD2. The V gene end was trimmed by 5 bases and the J gene end by 5 bases; junction bases not matched to a gene: 6. The CDR3 is made up of 13 amino acids. The germline gives CDR1 SGHTA, CDR2 FQGNSA.